Listed below are T cell receptor beta chains from one sample, sequenced in a study of T cell responses to AZD1222 COVID-19 vaccine. TCRdb's copy holds only in-frame clones and misses some; the assay was immunoSEQ multiplex PCR. The sample contains fewer than 90,000 clones, 86% of which appear only once. The starting material was peripheral blood, obtained 28 days after the second AZD1222 dose. Every receptor here comes from an adult who received the AZD1222 COVID-19 vaccine. CDR3s include the opening cysteine and the closing phenylalanine or tryptophan. The listing skips clone size in some rows; elsewhere it reads once, few, many or a size class.

size,V,J,CDR3
.,TRBV6-5,TRBJ2-7,CASSYSLSGAYEQYF
.,TRBV7-7,TRBJ2-2,CASSPSGGANTGELFF
.,TRBV7-6,TRBJ2-2,CASSLVTKRLGTGDTGELFF
few,TRBV4-1,TRBJ2-2,CASSQAWGQYTGELFF
.,TRBV25-1,TRBJ2-2,CASSEYLGGAGELFF
.,TRBV30,TRBJ2-3,CAWTESTDTQYF
.,TRBV19,TRBJ2-2,CASSPLRGGSFTGELFF
.,TRBV7-9,TRBJ1-2,CASSLGQGANYGYTF
.,TRBV3-1/TRBV3-2,TRBJ2-3,CASSQDLIRFCTDTQYF
once,TRBV15,TRBJ2-5,CATSSVQGRETQYF
.,TRBV7-3,TRBJ2-7,CASSPPRTRNEQYF
.,TRBV7-2,TRBJ2-1,CASSRSGTATYNEQFF
.,TRBV3-1/TRBV3-2,TRBJ1-5,CASSQGRQELPPQHF
.,TRBV7-9,TRBJ2-3,CARGGSEGTDTQYF
.,TRBV6-5,TRBJ2-7,CASSGHGSEQYF
.,TRBV19,TRBJ1-5,CASSIDGAGRNQPQHF
.,TRBV30,TRBJ2-1,CAWRGQWGEQFF
.,TRBV11-2,TRBJ2-3,CASSRWTSGPTDTQYF
.,TRBV5-4,TRBJ2-3,CASSAAQSTDTQYF
.,TRBV27,TRBJ1-5,CASSPTTGVNQPQHF
.,TRBV10-2,TRBJ2-1,CASSEPTIAGVNNEQFF
.,TRBV9,TRBJ2-2,CASSVTGGGTGELFF
.,TRBV4-1,TRBJ1-5,CASSQEDRGGSQPQHF
once,TRBV29-1,TRBJ1-1,CSVEVGGRAFF
.,TRBV6-2/TRBV6-3,TRBJ2-7,CASSYVVGAYPEQYF
.,TRBV27,TRBJ1-5,CASSPRGTGNQPQHF
.,TRBV7-9,TRBJ1-1,CASSLYFEAFF
.,TRBV18,TRBJ2-6,CASLHAGAGRGSGANVLTF
.,TRBV7-9,TRBJ1-3,CASSPGSSGNTIYF
.,TRBV3-1/TRBV3-2,TRBJ2-3,CASSQGLGTDTQYF
.,TRBV28,TRBJ2-7,CASSSGSSYEQYF
.,TRBV5-1,TRBJ1-4,CASSLFSGVGSNNEKLFF
.,TRBV27,TRBJ1-2,CASSLMGQGFNYGYTF
once,TRBV5-1,TRBJ2-7,CASSPGVLSYEQYF
.,TRBV5-1,TRBJ2-7,CASSLTSGRVYEQYF
once,TRBV28,TRBJ1-2,CASSLHNSYGYTF
once,TRBV7-9,TRBJ2-1,CATEGPGVGYNEQFF
.,TRBV25-1,TRBJ2-6,CASSKTGGSGANVLTF
.,TRBV28,TRBJ1-6,CASTPPGGVGHSPLHF
.,TRBV29-1,TRBJ1-5,CSAQEGGGNQPQHF
.,TRBV5-6,TRBJ2-6,CASSLRGHGANVLTF
.,TRBV11-2,TRBJ1-2,CASSSNPGQGSDTF
once,TRBV7-3,TRBJ2-5,CASSPDRETQYF
.,TRBV7-7,TRBJ2-3,CASSLGDSSTDTQYF
once,TRBV30,TRBJ1-5,CAWSGRNQPQHF
once,TRBV10-1,TRBJ2-7,CASSDINSYEQYF
.,TRBV30,TRBJ2-3,CAWSGYRTDTQYF
.,TRBV12-3/TRBV12-4,TRBJ1-3,CASSSYGNTIYF
.,TRBV15,TRBJ2-1,CATSIPGLAGPHNEQFF